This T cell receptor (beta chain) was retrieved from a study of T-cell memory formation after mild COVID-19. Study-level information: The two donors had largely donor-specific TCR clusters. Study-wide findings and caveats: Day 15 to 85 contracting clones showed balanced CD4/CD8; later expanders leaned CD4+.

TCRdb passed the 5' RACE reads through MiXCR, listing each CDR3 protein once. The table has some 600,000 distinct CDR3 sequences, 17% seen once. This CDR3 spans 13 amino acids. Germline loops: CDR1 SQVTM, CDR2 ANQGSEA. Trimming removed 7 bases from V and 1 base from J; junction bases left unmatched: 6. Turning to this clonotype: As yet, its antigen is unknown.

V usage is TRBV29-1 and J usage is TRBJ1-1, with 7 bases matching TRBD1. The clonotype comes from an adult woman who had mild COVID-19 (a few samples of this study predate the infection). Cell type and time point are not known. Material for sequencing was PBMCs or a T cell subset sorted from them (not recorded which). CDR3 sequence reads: CSAQGVANTEAFF. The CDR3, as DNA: TGCAGCGCCCAGGGGGTAGCGAACACTGAAGCTTTCTTT.